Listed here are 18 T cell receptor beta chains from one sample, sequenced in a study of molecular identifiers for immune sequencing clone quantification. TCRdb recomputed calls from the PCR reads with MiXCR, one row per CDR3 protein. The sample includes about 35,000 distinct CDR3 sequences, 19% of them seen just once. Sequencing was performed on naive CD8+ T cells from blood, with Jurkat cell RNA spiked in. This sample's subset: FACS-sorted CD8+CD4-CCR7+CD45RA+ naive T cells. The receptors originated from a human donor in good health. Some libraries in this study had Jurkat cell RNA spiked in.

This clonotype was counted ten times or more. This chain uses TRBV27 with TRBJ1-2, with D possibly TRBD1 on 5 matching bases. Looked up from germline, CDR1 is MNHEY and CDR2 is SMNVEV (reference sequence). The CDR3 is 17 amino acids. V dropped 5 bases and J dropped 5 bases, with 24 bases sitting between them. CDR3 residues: CASSPEAPTDPRYGYTF. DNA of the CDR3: TGTGCCAGCAGTCCTGAGGCCCCGACAGACCCCCGATATGGCTACACCTTC.

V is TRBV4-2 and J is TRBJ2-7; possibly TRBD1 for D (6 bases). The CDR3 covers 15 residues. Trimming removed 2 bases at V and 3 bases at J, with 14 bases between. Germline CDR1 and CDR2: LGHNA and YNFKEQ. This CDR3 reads CASSQPDRKIYEQYF. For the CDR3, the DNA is TGTGCCAGCAGCCAACCCGACAGGAAAATCTACGAGCAGTACTTC.

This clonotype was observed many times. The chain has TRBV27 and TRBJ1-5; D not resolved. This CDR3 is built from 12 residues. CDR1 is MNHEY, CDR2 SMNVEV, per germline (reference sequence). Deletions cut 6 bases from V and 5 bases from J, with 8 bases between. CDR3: CASSPSDQPQHF. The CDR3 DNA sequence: TGTGCCAGCAGCCCCTCCGATCAGCCCCAGCATTTT.

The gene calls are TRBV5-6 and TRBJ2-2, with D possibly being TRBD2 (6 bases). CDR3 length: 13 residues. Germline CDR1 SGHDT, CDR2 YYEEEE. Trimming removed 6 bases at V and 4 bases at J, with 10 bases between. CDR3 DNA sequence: TGTGCCAGCACCGGGAGCGTCACCGGGGAGCTGTTTTTT. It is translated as CASTGSVTGELFF. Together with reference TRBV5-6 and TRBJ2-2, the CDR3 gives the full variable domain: DAGVTQSPTHLIKTRGQQVTLRCSPKSGHDTVSWYQQALGQGPQFIFQYYEEEERQRGNFPDRFSGHQFPNYSSELNVNALLLGDSALYLCASTGSVTGELFFGEGSRLTVL.

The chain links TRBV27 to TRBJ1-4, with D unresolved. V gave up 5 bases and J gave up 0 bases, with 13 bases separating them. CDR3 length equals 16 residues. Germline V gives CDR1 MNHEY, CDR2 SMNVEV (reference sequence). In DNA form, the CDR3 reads TGTGCCAGCAGTCCGCTACGACCAGCAACTAATGAAAAACTGTTTTTT. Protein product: CASSPLRPATNEKLFF.

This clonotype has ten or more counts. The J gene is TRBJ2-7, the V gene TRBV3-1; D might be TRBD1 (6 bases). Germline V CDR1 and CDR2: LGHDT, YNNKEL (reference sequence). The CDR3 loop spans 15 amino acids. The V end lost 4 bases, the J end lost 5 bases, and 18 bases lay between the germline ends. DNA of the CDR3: TGTGCCAGCAGCCTTACGACAGGACCTCTAGACGAGCAGTACTTC. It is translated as CASSLTTGPLDEQYF.

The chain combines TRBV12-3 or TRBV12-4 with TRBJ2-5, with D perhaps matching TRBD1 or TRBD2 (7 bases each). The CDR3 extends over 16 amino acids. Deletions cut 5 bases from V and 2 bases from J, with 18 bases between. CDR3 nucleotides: TGTGCCAGCAGTGTGACAGGGAGGGTCATACAAGAGACCCAGTACTTC. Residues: CASSVTGRVIQETQYF.

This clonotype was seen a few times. The CDR3: CASSQKGTREGNQPQHF. Written as DNA, the CDR3 is TGCGCCAGCAGCCAGAAAGGGACACGGGAGGGCAATCAGCCCCAGCATTTT. V and J are TRBV4-1 and TRBJ1-5, with TRBD1 as a possible D gene (6 bases). Per germline, CDR1 MGHRA and CDR2 YSYEKL. The CDR3 extends over 17 amino acids. V was clipped by 3 bases and J by 2 bases, with 17 bases between them.

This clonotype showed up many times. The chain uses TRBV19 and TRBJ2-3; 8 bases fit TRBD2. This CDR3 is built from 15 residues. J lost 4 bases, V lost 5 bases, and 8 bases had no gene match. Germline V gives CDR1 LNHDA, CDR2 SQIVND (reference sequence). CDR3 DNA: TGTGCCAGTAGTCCGACAGCGGGGGCGGCAGATACGCAGTATTTT. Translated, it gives CASSPTAGAADTQYF.

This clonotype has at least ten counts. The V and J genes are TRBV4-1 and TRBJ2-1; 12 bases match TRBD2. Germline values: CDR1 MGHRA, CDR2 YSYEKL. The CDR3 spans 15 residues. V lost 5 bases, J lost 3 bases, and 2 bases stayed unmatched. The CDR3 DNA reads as TGCGCCAGCAGCGCGACTAGCGGGGGCTACAATGAGCAGTTCTTC. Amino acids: CASSATSGGYNEQFF.

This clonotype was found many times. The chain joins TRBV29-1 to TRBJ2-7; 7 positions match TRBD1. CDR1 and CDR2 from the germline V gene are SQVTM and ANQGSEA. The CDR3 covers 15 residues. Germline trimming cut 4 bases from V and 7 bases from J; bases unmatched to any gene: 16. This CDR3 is CSVVWIGTELGEQYF. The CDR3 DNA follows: TGCAGCGTTGTATGGATCGGGACAGAGCTTGGAGAGCAGTACTTC.

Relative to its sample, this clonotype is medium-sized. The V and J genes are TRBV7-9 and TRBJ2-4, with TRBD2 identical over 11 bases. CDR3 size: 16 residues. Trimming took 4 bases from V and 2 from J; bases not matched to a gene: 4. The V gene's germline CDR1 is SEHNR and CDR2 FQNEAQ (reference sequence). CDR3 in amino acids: CASSSTSGATKNIQYF. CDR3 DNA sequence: TGTGCCAGCAGCTCGACTAGCGGGGCGACCAAAAACATTCAGTACTTC.

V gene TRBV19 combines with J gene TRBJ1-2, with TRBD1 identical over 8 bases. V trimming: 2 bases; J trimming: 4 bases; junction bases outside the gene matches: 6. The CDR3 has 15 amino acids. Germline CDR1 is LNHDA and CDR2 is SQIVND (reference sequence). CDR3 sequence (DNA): TGTGCCAGTAGTATAAGGACAGGGCTTACCTATGGCTACACCTTC. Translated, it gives CASSIRTGLTYGYTF.

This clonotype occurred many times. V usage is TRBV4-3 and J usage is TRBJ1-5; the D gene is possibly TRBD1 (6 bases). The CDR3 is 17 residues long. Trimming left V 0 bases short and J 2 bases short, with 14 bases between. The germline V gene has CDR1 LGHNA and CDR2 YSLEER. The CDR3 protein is CASSQEAWTEGNQPQHF. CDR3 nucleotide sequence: TGCGCCAGCAGCCAAGAGGCCTGGACAGAGGGCAATCAGCCCCAGCATTTT.

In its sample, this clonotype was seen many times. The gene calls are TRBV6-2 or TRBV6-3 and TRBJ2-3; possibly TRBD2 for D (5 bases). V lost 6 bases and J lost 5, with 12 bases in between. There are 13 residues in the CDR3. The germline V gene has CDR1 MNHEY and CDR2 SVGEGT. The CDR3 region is CASSWTVQDTQYF. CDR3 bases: TGTGCCAGCAGCTGGACTGTGCAAGATACGCAGTATTTT.

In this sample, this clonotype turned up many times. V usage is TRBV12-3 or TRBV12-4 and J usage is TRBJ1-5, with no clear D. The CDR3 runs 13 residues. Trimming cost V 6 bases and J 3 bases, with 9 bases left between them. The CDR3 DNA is TGTGCCAGCAGCGCGGCGGTCAATCAGCCCCAGCATTTT. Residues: CASSAAVNQPQHF.

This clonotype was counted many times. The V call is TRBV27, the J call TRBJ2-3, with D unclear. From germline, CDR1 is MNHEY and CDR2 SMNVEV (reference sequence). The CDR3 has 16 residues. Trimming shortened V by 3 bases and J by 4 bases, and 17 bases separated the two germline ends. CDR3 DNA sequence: TGTGCCAGCAGTTTGATAGGCCCCCTTAGGGCAGATACGCAGTATTTT. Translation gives CASSLIGPLRADTQYF.

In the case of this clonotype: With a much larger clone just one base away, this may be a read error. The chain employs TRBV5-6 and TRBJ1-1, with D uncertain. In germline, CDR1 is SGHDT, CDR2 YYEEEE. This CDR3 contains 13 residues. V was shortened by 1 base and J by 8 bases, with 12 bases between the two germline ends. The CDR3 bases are TGTGCCAGCAGCTTGTTTGCCGGTTTCGAAGCTTTCTTT. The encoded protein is CASSLFAGFEAFF. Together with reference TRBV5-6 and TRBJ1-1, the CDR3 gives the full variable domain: DAGVTQSPTHLIKTRGQQVTLRCSPKSGHDTVSWYQQALGQGPQFIFQYYEEEERQRGNFPDRFSGHQFPNYSSELNVNALLLGDSALYLCASSLFAGFEAFFGQGTRLTVV.